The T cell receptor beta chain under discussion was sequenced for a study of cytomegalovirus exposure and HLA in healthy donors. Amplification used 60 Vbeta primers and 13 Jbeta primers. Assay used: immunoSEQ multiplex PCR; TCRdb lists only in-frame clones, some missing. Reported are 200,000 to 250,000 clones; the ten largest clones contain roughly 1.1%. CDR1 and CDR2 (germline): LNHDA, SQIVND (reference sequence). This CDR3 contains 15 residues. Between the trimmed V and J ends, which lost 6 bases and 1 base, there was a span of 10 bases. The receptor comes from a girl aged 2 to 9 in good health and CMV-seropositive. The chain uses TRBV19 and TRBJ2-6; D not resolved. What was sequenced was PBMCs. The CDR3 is CASRNQASGANVLTF. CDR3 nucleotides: TGTGCCAGTAGAAACCAGGCTTCTGGGGCCAACGTCCTGACTTTC.